The T cell receptor beta chain described here comes from a study of T cell responses to AZD1222 COVID-19 vaccine. Findings and limits, study-wide: Baseline antibody screening turned up just a handful of seropositive AZD1222 recipients. Scientists sampled the repertoires only once the peak T cell response had passed. Among spike-specific TCRs, nearly half reportedly target unmutated variant regions. Donors were chiefly white British, with a greater number of females, and clonal diversity was perhaps underestimated.

This clone has only one observation. Antigen: not known. Sequenced by immunoSEQ multiplex PCR; TCRdb stores in-frame clones only, minus some. Of more than 85,000 clones listed, roughly 90% were seen once; the top ten hold almost 2.5%. CDR1 and CDR2 from the germline V gene are SEHNR and FQNEAQ (reference sequence). The CDR3 is 15 amino acids. V was clipped by 1 base and J by 0 bases, with 6 bases between them. The material sequenced was peripheral blood, taken 28 days after the second AZD1222 dose. The source is an adult who received the AZD1222 COVID-19 vaccine. V usage is TRBV7-9 and J usage is TRBJ2-2; D uncertain. As DNA, the CDR3 is TGTGCCAGCAGCTTAGGGCCATCGAACACCGGGGAGCTGTTTTTT. This translates into CASSLGPSNTGELFF.